This T cell receptor beta chain emerged from a study of blood T cell repertoires in COVID-19. Study-level background: Sites across the United States, Italy and Spain contributed samples from acute and convalescent COVID-19.

Measured with immunoSEQ multiplex PCR; TCRdb has only the in-frame clones, and not every one. The profile shows more than 250,000 clones, 70% to 90% of them singletons. Germline V lookup: CDR1 SGHDT, CDR2 YYEEEE. The V end was cut by 5 bases, the J end by 0 bases, with 11 bases between. This CDR3 region has 14 residues. Each recovered donor of Cohort 3 presented with two negative PCRs, clearance, or symptom resolution. This chain uses TRBV5-6 with TRBJ1-1; D is uncertain. Input material: PBMCs or T cells enriched from blood (not recorded which). The source of this sequence is a woman aged 40 to 50 who had recovered from COVID-19. Here the CDR3 reads CASSFTIMNTEAFF. CDR3 nucleotides: TGTGCCAGCAGTTTTACAATCATGAACACTGAAGCTTTCTTT.